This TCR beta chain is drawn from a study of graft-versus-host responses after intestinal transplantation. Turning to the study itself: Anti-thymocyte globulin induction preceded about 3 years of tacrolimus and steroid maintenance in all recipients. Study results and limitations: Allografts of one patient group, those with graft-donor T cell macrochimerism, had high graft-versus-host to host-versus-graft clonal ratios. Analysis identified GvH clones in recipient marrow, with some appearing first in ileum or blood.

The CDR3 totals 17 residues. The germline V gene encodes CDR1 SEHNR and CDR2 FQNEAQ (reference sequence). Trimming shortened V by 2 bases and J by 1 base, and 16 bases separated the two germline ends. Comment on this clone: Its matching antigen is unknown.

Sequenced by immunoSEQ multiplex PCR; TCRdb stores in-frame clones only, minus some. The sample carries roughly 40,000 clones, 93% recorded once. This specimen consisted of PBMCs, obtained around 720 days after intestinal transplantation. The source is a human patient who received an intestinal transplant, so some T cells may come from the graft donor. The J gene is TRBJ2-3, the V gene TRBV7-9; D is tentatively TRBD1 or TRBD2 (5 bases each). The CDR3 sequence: CASSLKWDAGRTDTQYF. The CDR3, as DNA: TGTGCCAGCAGCTTAAAGTGGGACGCAGGACGCACAGATACGCAGTATTTT.